The TCR beta chain described here comes from a study of regulatory T cells in long-lasting Graves disease. Study context: Persistence in Graves' disease required over 5 years of antithyroid drugs plus positive TSH receptor antibodies. Study results and caveats: Lower TCR diversity was seen in persistent Graves' patients than in newly diagnosed ones.

CDR3 length: 16 residues. V was pared by 1 base and J by 1 base, with 13 bases between. Germline assignment: CDR1 LGHDT and CDR2 YNNKEL (reference sequence). This clonotype was recorded a few times. The antigen is unknown. The sample's time point: persistent/refractory GD, antithyroid drugs over 5 years with positive TRAb. PBMCs provided the RNA from which the TCR library was made. In building TCR beta libraries, iRepertoire HTBI primers were used together with Arm-PCR of CDR3 regions. TCRdb reprocessed the multiplex PCR reads with MiXCR, giving one entry per CDR3 protein. The table shows 400,000 to 450,000 distinct CDR3 sequences, with around 24% occurring only once.

This clonotype originated in a female donor with Graves disease. The gene calls are TRBV3-1 and TRBJ1-1; no reliable D call. The sequencing used peripheral blood mononuclear cells (PBMCs), collected when the disease was refractory, from a patient treated with antithyroid drugs. CDR3 sequence: CASSQAYRIKNTEAFF. In DNA form, the CDR3 reads TGTGCCAGCAGCCAAGCATACAGAATTAAGAACACTGAAGCTTTCTTT.